These 5 T cell receptor beta chains came from one sample sequenced in a study of OX40 agonist ivuxolimab in advanced cancers. Clones were read by immunoSEQ multiplex PCR, and TCRdb kept only the in-frame ones, dropping some. The repertoire consists of around 38,000 clones, with around four fifths occurring once and the leading ten covering around 13%. The sequences come from CD4+ or CD8+ T cells sorted from blood, collected in a trial of the OX40 agonist ivuxolimab. These receptors all come from an adult with an advanced solid tumor such as melanoma, head and neck, liver or kidney cancer.

A few counts support this clone. The J gene is TRBJ2-7, the V gene TRBV19; 7 bases fit TRBD2. The CDR3 length is 13 residues. Germline V gives CDR1 LNHDA, CDR2 SQIVND (reference sequence). V was clipped by 5 bases and J by 4 bases; unmatched bases: 5. CDR3 nucleotides: TGTGCCAGTAGTCTCGGGGAGGGGTACGAGCAGTACTTC. This encodes CASSLGEGYEQYF.

This chain uses TRBV6-1 with TRBJ2-3; no clear D gene. The CDR3 has 15 residues. Trimming left V 6 bases short and J 1 base short, with 14 bases between. From germline, CDR1 is MNHNS and CDR2 SASEGT. DNA for the CDR3: TGTGCCAGCAGCTTAAGGGCGCTTGGCACAGATACGCAGTATTTT. The encoded protein is CASSLRALGTDTQYF.

J is TRBJ2-3 and V is TRBV4-1, with TRBD2 identical over 16 bases. Per germline, CDR1 MGHRA and CDR2 YSYEKL. V shed 4 bases and J 5 bases; nucleotides not matched to a gene: 12. The CDR3 spans 19 residues. CDR3 bases: TGCGCCAGCAGCCGAACCGGGACTAGCGGGGGGGAACGGAGAGATACGCAGTATTTT. It translates to CASSRTGTSGGERRDTQYF.

The genes are TRBV7-6 and TRBJ2-1, with D perhaps matching TRBD1 or TRBD2 (5 bases each). In germline, CDR1 is SGHVS, CDR2 FNYEAQ. V gave up 1 base and J gave up 10 bases, with 17 bases separating them. This CDR3 comprises 15 residues. The CDR3 spells CASSLVGGRAIEQFF. CDR3 DNA sequence: TGTGCCAGCAGCTTAGTTGGGGGTCGGGCCATCGAGCAGTTCTTC. The whole variable domain, filled in from reference TRBV7-6 and TRBJ2-1, reads GAGVSQSPRYKVTKRGQDVALRCDPISGHVSLYWYRQALGQGPEFLTYFNYEAQQDKSGLPNDRFSAERPEGSISTLTIQRTEQRDSAMYRCASSLVGGRAIEQFFGPGTRLTVL.

The chain employs TRBV7-6 and TRBJ2-2; D uncertain. The CDR3 has 13 residues. Looked up from germline, CDR1 is SGHVS and CDR2 is FNYEAQ. Deletions cut 3 bases from V and 5 bases from J, with 7 bases between. The CDR3 bases are TGTGCCAGCAGCTTCCAGGAGACCGGGGAGCTGTTTTTT. Translating it yields CASSFQETGELFF.